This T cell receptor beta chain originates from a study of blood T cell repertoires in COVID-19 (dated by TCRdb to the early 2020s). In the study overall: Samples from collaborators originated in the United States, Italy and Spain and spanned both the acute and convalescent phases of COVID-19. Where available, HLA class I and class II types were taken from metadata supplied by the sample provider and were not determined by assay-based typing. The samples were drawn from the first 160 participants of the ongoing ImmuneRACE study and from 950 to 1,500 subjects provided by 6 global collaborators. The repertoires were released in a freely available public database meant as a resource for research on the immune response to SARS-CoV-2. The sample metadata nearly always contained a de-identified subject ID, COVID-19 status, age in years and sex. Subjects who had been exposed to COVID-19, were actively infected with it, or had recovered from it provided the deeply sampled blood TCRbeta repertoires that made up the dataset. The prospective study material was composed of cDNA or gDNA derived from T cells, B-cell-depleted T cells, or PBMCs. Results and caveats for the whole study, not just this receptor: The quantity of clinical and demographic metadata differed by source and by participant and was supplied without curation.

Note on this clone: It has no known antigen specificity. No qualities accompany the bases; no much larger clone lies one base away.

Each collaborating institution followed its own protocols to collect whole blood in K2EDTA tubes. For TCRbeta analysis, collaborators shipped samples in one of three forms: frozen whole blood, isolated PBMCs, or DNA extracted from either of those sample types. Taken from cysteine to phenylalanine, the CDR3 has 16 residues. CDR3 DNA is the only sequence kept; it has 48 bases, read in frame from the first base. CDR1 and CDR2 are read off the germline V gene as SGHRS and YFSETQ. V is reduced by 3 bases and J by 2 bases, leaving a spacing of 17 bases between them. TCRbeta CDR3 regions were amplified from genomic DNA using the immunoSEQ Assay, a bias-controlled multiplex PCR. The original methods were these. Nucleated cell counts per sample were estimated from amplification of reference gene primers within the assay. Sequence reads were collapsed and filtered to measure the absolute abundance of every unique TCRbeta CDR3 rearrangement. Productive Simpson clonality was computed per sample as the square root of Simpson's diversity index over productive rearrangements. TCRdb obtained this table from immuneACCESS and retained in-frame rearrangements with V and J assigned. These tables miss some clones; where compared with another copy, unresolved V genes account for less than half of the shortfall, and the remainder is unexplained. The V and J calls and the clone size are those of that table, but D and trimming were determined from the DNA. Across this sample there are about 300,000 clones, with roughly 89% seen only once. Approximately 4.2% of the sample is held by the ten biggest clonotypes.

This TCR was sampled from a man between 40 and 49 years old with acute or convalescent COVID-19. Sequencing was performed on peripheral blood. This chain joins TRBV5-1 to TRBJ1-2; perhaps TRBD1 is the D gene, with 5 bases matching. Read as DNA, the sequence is TGCGCCAGCAGCTACCTTACCGGGACTGAGAACTATGGCTACACCTTC. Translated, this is CASSYLTGTENYGYTF.